This T cell receptor (beta chain) was retrieved from a study of shared clonotypes between healthy human individuals. Findings and caveats of the study: Naive subsets tended to show greater estimated richness than memory subsets.

Profiling relied on immunoSEQ multiplex PCR, and the TCRdb table lists in-frame clones only, not all of them. The table includes about 2.1 million clones, about 92% detected once. Note on this clone: The antigen is not known.

Naive CD8 cells lacked CD45RO and underwent positive selection for CCR7, leaving out terminally differentiated effector memory CD45RA+ cells. Germline V CDR1 and CDR2: SGDLS, YYNGEE. The CDR3 length is 15 residues. V lost 0 bases to trimming and J lost 1 base, with 10 bases between them. The chain joins TRBV9 to TRBJ1-2; D unclear. This clonotype originated in a man between 18 and 29 years old in good health. Some clones in this sample may be carry-over from other donors' samples. The sample taken for sequencing was naive CD8+ T cells from PBMCs. Here the CDR3 reads CASSVGQNFNYGYTF. CDR3 nucleotide sequence: TGTGCCAGCAGCGTAGGGCAGAACTTTAACTATGGCTACACCTTC.